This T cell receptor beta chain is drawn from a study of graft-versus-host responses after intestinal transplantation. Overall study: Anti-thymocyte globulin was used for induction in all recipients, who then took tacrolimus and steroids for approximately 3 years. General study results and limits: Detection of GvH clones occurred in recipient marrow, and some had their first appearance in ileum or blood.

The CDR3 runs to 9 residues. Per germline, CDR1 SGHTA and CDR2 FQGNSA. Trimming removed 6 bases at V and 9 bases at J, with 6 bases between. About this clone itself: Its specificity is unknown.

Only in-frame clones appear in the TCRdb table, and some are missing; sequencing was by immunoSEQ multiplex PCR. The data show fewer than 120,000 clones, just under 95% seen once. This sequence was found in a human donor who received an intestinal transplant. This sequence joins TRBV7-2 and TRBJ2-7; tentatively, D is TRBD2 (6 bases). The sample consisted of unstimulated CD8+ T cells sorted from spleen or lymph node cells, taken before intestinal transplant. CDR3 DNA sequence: TGTGCCAGCAGTAGCGGGCAGTACTTC. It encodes CASSSGQYF.